This TCR beta chain was sequenced during a study of blood T cell repertoires in COVID-19. Authors' analysis steps: Estimates of nucleated cell counts were drawn from the amplification of reference gene primers. The data were produced by immunoSEQ multiplex PCR, yet TCRdb's version contains in-frame clones alone and is incomplete. V and J calls and clone size are as listed in that table; D and trimming were resolved from the DNA. Among 150,000 or so clones listed, about four fifths were seen once. Everyone who took part was roughly 18 to 89 years old, and they came from over 20 US areas. Which cohort a participant joined came from the clinical history participants gave. This clone appeared a single time. This CDR3 is 14 amino acids long. V lost 0 bases, J lost 5 bases, and 3 bases stayed unmatched. In germline, CDR1 is LGHNA, CDR2 YNFKEQ.

Sequenced: PBMCs or T cells enriched from blood (not recorded which). This receptor was taken from a man aged 50-59 years who had recovered from COVID-19. This chain links TRBV4-2 with TRBJ2-5; TRBD2 agrees at 7 bases. The CDR3 region is CASSQDGGGETQYF. The CDR3 nucleotides read TGTGCCAGCAGCCAAGACGGCGGGGGTGAGACCCAGTACTTC.